Listed below are T cell receptor beta chains from one sample, sequenced in a study of shared clonotypes between healthy human individuals. Libraries were prepared by immunoSEQ multiplex PCR; TCRdb keeps only in-frame clonotypes and omits some of them. The sample includes about 230,000 clones, 50% to 80% of them seen just once. Sequencing input: memory CD4+ T cells sorted from blood. The receptors here all came from a man aged 25 to 45 in good health. Both conserved end residues are part of each CDR3. The D gene is left open where the match is weak. For some rows the clone size is stated as once, few or many, or as a class when expanded; others skip it.

TGTGCCAGCAGCGCGAAAGGGGTAGCGGACACCACAGATACGCAGTATTTT,CASSAKGVADTTDTQYF,TRBJ2-3,TRBV5-7,.,.
TGTGCCAGCAGGCGGGGACAGCGCCACAATGAGCAGTTCTTC,CASRRGQRHNEQFF,TRBJ2-1,TRBV6-5,.,.
TGTGCCAGTAAACAGGGGTCCGGGGAGCTGTTTTTT,CASKQGSGELFF,TRBJ2-2,TRBV9,TRBD1,.
TGTGCCAGCTCACCAACAAGGGAAACTGAAGCTTTCTTT,CASSPTRETEAFF,TRBJ1-1,TRBV18,.,.
TGTGCCAGCAGCGCCGGCAGCAAAGAGACCCAGTACTTC,CASSAGSKETQYF,TRBJ2-5,TRBV9,.,.
TGTGCCAGTAGTATAGCAGCGGGAGACACCGGGGAGCTGTTTTTT,CASSIAAGDTGELFF,TRBJ2-2,TRBV19,TRBD2,.
TGTGCCAGCAGCCCCACGTTGGCCGAGACCCAGTACTTC,CASSPTLAETQYF,TRBJ2-5,TRBV11-3,.,.
TGTGCCAGCAGCCCGTCCCCGGCGGGGCCGAAGGTAGAGACCCAGTACTTC,CASSPSPAGPKVETQYF,TRBJ2-5,TRBV5-6,.,.
TGTGCCAGCAGTTACGGGACGGACTATGGCTACACCTTC,CASSYGTDYGYTF,TRBJ1-2,TRBV6-6,.,few
TGCGCCAGCAGCTTGAATCCTAGCTTGGATGGCTACACCTTC,CASSLNPSLDGYTF,TRBJ1-2,TRBV5-1,.,few
TGCGCCAGCAGCTTGGAACCGAACACTGAAGCTTTCTTT,CASSLEPNTEAFF,TRBJ1-1,TRBV5-1,.,.
TGTGCCAGCAGCTTTATAGAGAGGGTTGAGGATGGCTACACCTTC,CASSFIERVEDGYTF,TRBJ1-2,TRBV5-6,.,.
TGTGCCAGCAGTTCCGCCGGGACAGGGGGGGGCGAGCAGTACTTC,CASSSAGTGGGEQYF,TRBJ2-7,TRBV6-5,TRBD1,.
TGTGCCAGCAGTTCACAGAGGGGACAGGGGGCGCTTGGGGCCAACGTCCTGACTTTC,CASSSQRGQGALGANVLTF,TRBJ2-6,TRBV28,TRBD1,.
TGTGCCAGCAGCCCAAATGGCTCCCAGGGAGATACGCAGTATTTT,CASSPNGSQGDTQYF,TRBJ2-3,TRBV7-2,.,.
TGTGCCAGCAGCAGGGACAGGGGGCACGAGACCCAGTACTTC,CASSRDRGHETQYF,TRBJ2-5,TRBV7-7,TRBD1,.
TGTGCCAGCAGCTTAGTGGTGGGGAACAACAATGAGCAGTTCTTC,CASSLVVGNNNEQFF,TRBJ2-1,TRBV7-2,.,.
TGTGCCAGCAGTGCGTCCGGGACTTTCTACAATGAGCAGTTCTTC,CASSASGTFYNEQFF,TRBJ2-1,TRBV28,.,.
TGTGCCAGCAGTGAACGATGGGCCGGGGAGCTGTTTTTT,CASSERWAGELFF,TRBJ2-2,TRBV2,.,.
TGTGCCAGCAGGTTAGGGGGGGCAGGCTACAATGAGCAGTTCTTC,CASRLGGAGYNEQFF,TRBJ2-1,TRBV6-5,.,.
TGTGCCAGCAGCTTAGCGCCTGGGGAGCTGTTTTTT,CASSLAPGELFF,TRBJ2-2,TRBV7-2,.,.
TGTGCCAGCAGTGAAGTGGACCCTATGGCAGATACGCAGTATTTT,CASSEVDPMADTQYF,TRBJ2-3,TRBV2,.,.
TGTGCCAGTAGTATGAGGAGACTAGCGGGAGGGCCTCGGTACAATGAGCAGTTCTTC,CASSMRRLAGGPRYNEQFF,TRBJ2-1,TRBV19,TRBD2,.
TGTGCCAGCAGCTTTCGCTTCCGGGACAGTTACACCGGGGAGCTGTTTTTT,CASSFRFRDSYTGELFF,TRBJ2-2,TRBV7-8,TRBD1,few